The T cell receptor beta chain under discussion was sequenced for a study of shared clonotypes between healthy human individuals. Sequencing used immunoSEQ multiplex PCR; TCRdb keeps in-frame clones, though not all of them. This sample yields some 2,500,000 clones, of which 93% are seen a single time; about 0.34% belongs to the top ten. Germline V CDR1 and CDR2: GTSNPN, SVGIG (reference sequence). The CDR3 totals 14 residues. The germline V and J ends were trimmed by 2 bases and 5 bases, with 12 bases remaining between them. The chain uses TRBV30 and TRBJ1-4; a weak D match, TRBD1 (5 bases). The clonotype was recovered from a young man in good health. Some clones in this sample may be carry-over from other donors' samples. The sequencing sample was made of naive CD4+ T cells from PBMCs. The subset denotes: CD45RA+ positively selected. CDR3 region: CAWSKGQVNEKLFF. In nucleotides, the CDR3 is TGTGCCTGGAGTAAGGGGCAGGTGAATGAAAAACTGTTTTTT.